This TCR beta chain was sequenced during a study of neurological immune-mediated disorders. Unsorted libraries were derived from 2 million PBMCs stored at -80 C. Study observations and caveats: Multiple sclerosis patients had less TCR clonal expansion than even healthy controls, unlike HTLV-1-associated myelopathy. The multiple sclerosis repertoire cluster had no clinical or MRI feature associated with it.

Each CDR3 protein is one row after TCRdb ran MiXCR on the 5' RACE reads. The sample has approximately 40,000 distinct CDR3 sequences, less than 5% seen once. This clonotype came up many times. Antigen: not known. CDR3 length: 15 residues. V lost 3 bases, J lost 2 bases, and 5 bases stayed unmatched. V is TRBV12-3 or TRBV12-4 and J is TRBJ2-3, with 7 positions matching TRBD2. The receptor comes from a man under 40 with multiple sclerosis. What was sequenced was PBMCs. This CDR3 reads CASSLGGTPTDTQYF. The CDR3 DNA is TGTGCCAGCAGTTTGGGGGGGACCCCCACAGATACGCAGTATTTT.